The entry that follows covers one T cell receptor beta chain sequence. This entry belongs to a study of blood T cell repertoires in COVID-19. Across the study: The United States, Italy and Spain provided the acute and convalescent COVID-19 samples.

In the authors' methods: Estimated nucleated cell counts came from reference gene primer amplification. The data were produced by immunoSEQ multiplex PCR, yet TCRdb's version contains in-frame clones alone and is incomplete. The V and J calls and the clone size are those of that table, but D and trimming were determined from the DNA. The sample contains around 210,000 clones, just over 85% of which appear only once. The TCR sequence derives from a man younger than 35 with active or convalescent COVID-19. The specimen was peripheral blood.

The CDR3 loop reads CASSVRGLNTEAFF. For the CDR3, the DNA is TGTGCCAGCAGTGTCAGGGGGCTGAACACTGAAGCTTTCTTT. V gene TRBV2 combines with J gene TRBJ1-1; the match to TRBD1 covers 8 bases. Per the germline V gene, CDR1 is SNHLY and CDR2 is FYNNEI. Germline trimming cut 4 bases from V and 0 bases from J; bases unmatched to any gene: 1. The CDR3 spans 14 residues.